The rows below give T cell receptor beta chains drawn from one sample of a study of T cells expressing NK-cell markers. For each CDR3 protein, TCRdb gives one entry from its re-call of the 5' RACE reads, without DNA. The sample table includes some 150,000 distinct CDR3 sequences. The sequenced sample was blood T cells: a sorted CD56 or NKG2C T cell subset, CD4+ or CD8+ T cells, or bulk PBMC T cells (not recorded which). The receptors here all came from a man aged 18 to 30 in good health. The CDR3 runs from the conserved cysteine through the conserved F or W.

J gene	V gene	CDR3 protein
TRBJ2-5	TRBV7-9	CASGQTVAETQYF
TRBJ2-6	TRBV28	CASSQTSSGANVLTF
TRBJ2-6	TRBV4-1	CASSHPDGAGANVLTF
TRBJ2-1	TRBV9	CASSRTGALRNEQFF
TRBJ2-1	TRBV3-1	CATYRGLDEQFF
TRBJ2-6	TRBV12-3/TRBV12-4	CASSLGGANVLTF
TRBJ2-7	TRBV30	CAWSETGTGTYEQYF
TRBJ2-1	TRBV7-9	CASSSTYPGKNEQFF
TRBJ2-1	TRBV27	CASRLAGGPNEQFF
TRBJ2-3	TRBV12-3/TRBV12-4	CASSLGGRELDTQYF
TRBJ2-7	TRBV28	CASSLGLAGSQNEQYF
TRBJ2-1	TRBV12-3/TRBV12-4	CASSLARTPVEQFF
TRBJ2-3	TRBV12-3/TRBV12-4	CASSLGMGRIDTQYF
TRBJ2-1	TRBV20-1	CSARLAGAGNEQFF
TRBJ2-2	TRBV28	CASSLLGSTGELFF
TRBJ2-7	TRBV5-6	CASTTGTGPYEQYF
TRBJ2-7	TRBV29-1	CSAEGLSYEQYF
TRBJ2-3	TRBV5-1	CASSGGLAEARDTQYF
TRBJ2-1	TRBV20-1	CSARDLQRRSYNEQFF
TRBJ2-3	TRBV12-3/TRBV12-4	CASSLVPTDTQYF